The present entry profiles one TCR beta chain with its context. The sample belongs to a study of blood T cells in healthy people across ages. It was with a sample-barcoded 5' primer and a J-beta primer mix that a second PCR of roughly 6 to 12 cycles was run. TCRdb redid the calling of the 5' RACE reads with MiXCR, one entry per CDR3 protein. The table has roughly 2 million distinct CDR3 sequences, about 49% seen once. V was trimmed by 3 bases and J by 5 bases, leaving 7 bases between them. The CDR3 contains 12 residues. The TCR comes from a woman in her forties in good health. The J gene is TRBJ2-5, the V gene TRBV12-3 or TRBV12-4; no clear D. Input material: blood. The chain's CDR3 is CASSFLLETQYF. The DNA of the CDR3 is TGTGCCAGCAGTTTCTTATTGGAGACCCAGTACTTC.